The present T cell receptor (beta chain) was sequenced within a study of OX40 agonist ivuxolimab in advanced cancers. Study-level information: Patients were given ivuxolimab, an antibody that agonizes OX40 (CD134). Cohort: 65% to 90% men, mean age 60, aged about 23 to 80.

General study findings and limits: There was clonal expansion of CD4+ and CD8+ blood T cells by week 6 at 0.1 to 3.0 mg/kg.

Autoimmune disease history or systemic immunosuppression meant exclusion. This clone was recorded only once. Its antigen is currently unknown. At the DNA level, this CDR3 is encoded by other sequences in the same sample as well. The protocol was immunoSEQ multiplex PCR, while the TCRdb copy is restricted to in-frame clones and leaves out a portion. Among tens of thousands of clones listed, 70% to 90% were seen once. From germline, CDR1 is KGHSH and CDR2 LQKENI. V gave up 1 base and J gave up 4 bases, with 8 bases separating them. This CDR3 has 13 amino acids. V gene TRBV18 combines with J gene TRBJ2-7; D is undetermined. Sequenced here: CD4+ or CD8+ T cells sorted from blood, sampled in a trial of the OX40 agonist ivuxolimab. The sequence was collected from an adult with an advanced solid tumor such as melanoma, head and neck, liver or kidney cancer. In nucleotides, the CDR3 is TGTGCCAGCTCACCACAGTCTTCTTACGAGCAGTACTTC. It codes for CASSPQSSYEQYF.